This T cell receptor beta chain was sequenced during a study of a mutant IDH1 vaccine in newly diagnosed glioma. Of note for this clone: Its antigen is currently unknown.

V was pared by 0 bases and J by 2 bases, with 9 bases of the junction left unmatched. Germline CDR1 and CDR2: SQVTM and ANQGSEA. CDR3 length equals 17 residues. The method was immunoSEQ multiplex PCR; TCRdb's version includes in-frame clones alone and lacks a portion of them. This table holds approximately 25,000 clones, over 75% found once. Stated time point: week 11, during vaccination. It was 300 ug of mutant IDH1 20-mer peptide that made up each vaccine dose, given with topical imiquimod. The J gene is TRBJ2-1, the V gene TRBV29-1, with TRBD1 matching over 8 bases. This receptor was taken from a woman younger than 35 with glioma. This specimen was PBMCs, taken from a glioma patient whose treatment included an IDH1 peptide vaccine. CDR3 in amino acids: CSVEDPTGDTPYNEQFF. In DNA form, the CDR3 reads TGCAGCGTTGAAGACCCGACAGGGGACACCCCCTACAATGAGCAGTTCTTC.